This TCR beta chain was sequenced during a study of cytomegalovirus exposure and HLA in healthy donors (dated by TCRdb to 2017 to 2019). Background on the whole study: In an earlier analysis of 550 to 750 of the donors, 276 Gb of sequence data and 100 million or so unique TCR beta sequences from roughly 180 million T cells were reported. An early release covering approximately 600 HLA-typed donors comprised 250 to 350 gigabases of sequencing data and tens of millions of unique TCR sequences. Of the approximately 400 genotyped donors, 70% to 90% were placed in the genetic ancestry cluster associated with self-reported Caucasian donors. The study aimed to test whether cataloging public T cell receptors could reveal signatures of past pathogen exposure. The study used immunosequencing to profile the T cell repertoires of approximately 640 subjects and linked those repertoires to cytomegalovirus serostatus. Along with the roughly 710-subject first cohort, a separate validation cohort of over a hundred different subjects was used. To predict cytomegalovirus infection status, the study combined high-throughput TCR immunosequencing, statistical association of individual TCRs with disease status, and machine learning. A later analysis re-analyzed previously published TCR beta repertoires from 666 donors and added high-resolution HLA genotyping to study TCR occurrence patterns. In the later analysis, no new phenotypic data were used to find candidate immune exposures; instead, reliance was placed on TCR beta sequences and their occurrence across donors. An earlier analysis of 587 of the donors applied high-throughput TCR beta sequencing to assess whether each TCR beta V gene segment acted as functional or pseudogenic. Donor age, sex, ethnicity and CMV serostatus were compiled together with the repertoire data. Genome-wide SNP genotypes for about 55% of the 666 donors were used in a later genetic analysis, which treated that subset as a discovery cohort. Every discovery cohort repertoire had been produced on one sequencing platform. HLA typing included class I and class II loci at four-digit resolution. The number of donors typed differed by locus, with 629-630 for A, B, C, DRB1 and DQB1, around 500 for DQA1, approximately 570 for DPA1, and 450 to 480 for DPB1. Five DR-DQ haplotypes were treated as single units for association and clustering because of strong linkage in the cohort. On average, roughly 250,000 unique TCR beta nucleotide sequences were sequenced per donor among several hundred genotyped donors of the cohort, with roughly 20% of those sequences being non-productive. What the research found in general, with its limitations: The study listed 164 TCR beta chains as associated with cytomegalovirus. A group of highly shared sequence variants was considered likely to be a technical artifact of the sequencing pipeline. According to the authors, the approach could potentially be generalized to other disease states and immunological phenotypes. Linkage disequilibrium might explain the correlated functional status among segregating V segments, but an unknown experimental factor could not be ruled out. Three of the identified cytomegalovirus-associated TCR beta chains were confirmed in vitro to be specific for cytomegalovirus antigens. Presence/absence analyses assumed roughly uniform sequencing depth across donors, an assumption that may not hold. A later analysis found that most CMV-associated TCR beta chains appeared HLA-restricted, with HLA associations seemingly driven largely by CMV exposure. According to a later genetic analysis, donors in an Asian-associated ancestry cluster had fewer N-insertions in productive TCRs than the approximately 650-donor mean. In an earlier analysis of approximately 590 of the donors, most TCR beta V segments were observed in productive rearrangements about 90% or about 30% of the time, broadly matching IMGT annotations. The earlier analysis of some 560 of the donors excluded approximately 15 rarely observed V segments, including chromosome 9 orphons, because counts were too low. Some IMGT-functional V segments, including TRBV6-2 and TRBV6-3, could not be distinguished by the 87-base-pair reads and were therefore excluded. Cytomegalovirus status was reported to be diagnosed by the classifier with high specificity and sensitivity in both the original and validation cohorts. Immune exposure information for the cohort was limited to CMV serostatus. A later analysis reported that several top co-occurrence clusters appeared linked to parvovirus B19, influenza, CMV and Epstein-Barr virus. While some public TCRs were present in many individuals, most TCR sequences turned up only very rarely across donors. This cohort had only TCR beta chains sequenced, and the lack of alpha or paired-chain data limited which features could be detected. Because HLA typing was missing for some donors at each locus, association tests included only the typed subset. Compared with equally common non-associated chains, HLA-associated TCR beta chains in a later analysis were more clonally expanded and had lower generation probabilities. A later genetic analysis associated a missense DCLRE1C variant with V-gene and J-gene trimming of TCR beta chains, and an independent cohort replicated the association. When HLA alleles, especially DR and DQ, strongly co-occurred, attributing TCR associations to individual alleles was difficult. A further reported finding was that TCR beta sequences accurately predicted the HLA-A and HLA-B alleles for most subjects in the first cohort. A later analysis associated 15,000 or so TCR beta sequences with specific HLA alleles at a false discovery rate of 0.05. A later analysis found that TCR association rates varied across HLA loci, with DRB1 alleles showing the most associated TCRs and HLA-C alleles the fewest.

The method behind the library was the immunoSEQ multiplex PCR assay. The multiplex PCR relied on a mix of 60 forward primers for TCR Vbeta segments and 13 reverse primers for TCR Jbeta segments. A multiplex PCR assay on genomic DNA amplified the CDR3 region of rearranged TCR beta genes. Amplified TCR beta libraries were sequenced as 87-base-pair reads on the Illumina HiSeq System. Regarding the original processing steps: A later analysis counted tens of millions of unique TCR beta chains across the 690 or so repertoires, and around 12 million of these chains were shared by at least two donors. Raw reads were error-corrected and collapsed into unique sequences with a nearest-neighbor algorithm that merged closely related sequences to remove PCR and sequencing errors. Alignment of CDR3 sequences to IMGT reference sequences was used to assign V, D and J gene segments. For a sequence to be retained, a match of at least six nucleotides to both a V gene segment and a J gene segment was required. A rearrangement was called productive if the CDR3 had no stop codons and remained in frame with V and J, and every other rearrangement was called non-productive. CDR3 was defined according to IMGT convention as the region running from the second conserved V-encoded cysteine to the conserved J-encoded phenylalanine. Sequences without an unambiguous match to a single V gene segment were excluded from the earlier analysis of approximately 560 of the donors. An earlier analysis of approximately 590 of the donors classified V segments as functional when productive rearrangements were above 56.7% and as segregating when the standard deviation between donors was above 5%. A statistical classification framework was built for diagnosing cytomegalovirus status from the catalog of TCR beta chain sequences. In a later analysis, TCR nucleotide sequences were compared against IMGT/GENE-DB human TR gene sequences so that V and J genes could be assigned. In a later analysis, CDR3 sequences and most-parsimonious VDJ recombination scenarios were assigned using the TCRdist pipeline. In a later analysis, each TCR beta chain was defined by its CDR3 amino acid sequence together with its V-gene family, and reads lacking a unique V-gene family were excluded. A later analysis removed roughly 590 highly shared, low-generation-probability nucleotide sequences to deal with suspected cross-contamination and a sequencing artifact. For each public chain, a later analysis derived a clonal expansion index from normalized ranks of inferred template counts within each repertoire. A later analysis computed generation probabilities with a VDJ recombination model fitted to out-of-frame rearrangements, and checked the results against IGoR. In a later analysis, TCR-TCR, TCR-HLA and TCR-CMV co-occurrence was scored with hypergeometric tests, and a repertoire-size bias correction was applied to TCR pairs. False discovery rates were estimated in a later analysis by permuting HLA or CMV assignments 20 times. In a later analysis, co-occurring TCRs were grouped using DBSCAN, and TCRdist sequence similarity was added for clustering within HLA-allele-positive subsets. Repertoires with fewer than 30,000 or more than 120,000 public chains, plus five repertoires with anomalous nucleotide sharing, were excluded from co-occurrence clustering. TCRdb provides this immuneACCESS table in a form limited to in-frame rearrangements. Some clones are lacking; in checked studies, under half of them reflect an unresolved V gene, and why the rest are absent is not known. V, J and clone size were drawn from that table, and D and trimming were deduced from the DNA. This sample gives approximately 60,000 clones in total; roughly 85% of them show up just once. The ten largest account for around 1.5% of the sample.

According to the germline V gene, CDR1 reads MDHEN and CDR2 reads SYDVKM. V is pruned by 7 bases and J by 7 bases, leaving 10 bases of the junction without a gene match. The CDR3 runs 14 amino acids, cysteine and phenylalanine included. Just the 42-base CDR3 DNA is kept, in frame starting at base 1. On this clone: Its antigen is currently not known. Per-nucleotide qualities are absent, and no much larger clonotype sits a single base away.

The cohort consisted of more than 650 healthy bone marrow donors. At the time of sampling, all cohort members were nominally healthy, though unrecorded immune exposures were likely present. The donor was CMV seronegative and was included in the group of approximately 350 seronegative cohort members. A peripheral blood sample was collected from each donor, and TCR beta sequencing was performed on peripheral blood mononuclear cells. The Qiagen DNeasy Blood Extraction Kit was used to extract genomic DNA from the blood cell samples. The V gene is TRBV28 and the J gene is TRBJ2-3; the junction holds 8 bases that match TRBD2. The origin of this receptor is a man aged 25-45 years in good health and CMV-seronegative. Sequencing was performed on PBMCs. In nucleotides, the sequence is TGTGCCAGCACCCAACCGGGGGGGCCTAATACGCAGTATTTT. Its protein is CASTQPGGPNTQYF. Supplemented by the reference TRBV28 and TRBJ2-3 proteins around the CDR3, the complete variable domain is DVKVTQSSRYLVKRTGEKVFLECVQDMDHENMFWYRQDPGLGLRLIYFSYDVKMKEKGDIPEGYSVSREKKERFSLILESASTNQTSMYLCASTQPGGPNTQYFGPGTRLTVL.